This T cell receptor beta chain was recorded in a study of blood T cells in healthy people across ages. General study results and limits: The authors considered diversity estimates from one million T cells to be underestimates. Donor CMV infection status was unknown, possibly confounding age-related changes in expanded clonotypes.

Whenever a sample was processed, at least 6 million PBMCs were isolated. Concerning this clonotype: What it binds is not known.

A second PCR of 7 to 11 cycles used a sample-barcoded 5' primer and a J-beta primer mix. One entry per CDR3 protein, called by TCRdb with MiXCR from the 5' RACE reads. The sample contains 550,000 to 700,000 distinct CDR3 sequences, 25% to 30% of which appear only once. The specimen was blood. This sequence was found in a woman between 65 and 79 years old in good health.

In DNA, the CDR3 is TGCGCCAGCAGCCAAGAAGAGGGTTCGAGGGAGACCCAGTACTTC. It translates to CASSQEEGSRETQYF. The chain employs TRBV4-1 and TRBJ2-5; D might be TRBD2 (5 bases). CDR3 length: 15 residues. The V gene's germline CDR1 is MGHRA and CDR2 YSYEKL. The germline V and J ends were trimmed by 0 bases and 5 bases, with 13 bases remaining between them.